This TCR beta chain was observed in a study of early T cells in non-severe SARS-CoV-2 infection. V lost 3 bases, J lost 3 bases, and 14 bases stayed unmatched. In germline, CDR1 is MDHEN, CDR2 SYDVKM. The CDR3 length is 18 residues. In the library, individual cDNA molecules carried attached unique molecular identifiers. Each CDR3 protein gets one entry after TCRdb re-called the 5' RACE reads with MiXCR. The table lists approximately 50,000 distinct CDR3 sequences, over 7% of them singletons. This chain uses TRBV28 with TRBJ2-7; 10 bases fit TRBD1. This sequence originates from an adult who was a healthcare worker with PCR-confirmed SARS-CoV-2 infection or an uninfected control (not recorded which). Sample: whole blood. In DNA, the CDR3 is TGTGCCAGCAGTTTGGGAGGTGTTGGTGGGACAGGGGTCTACGAGCAGTACTTC. Translated: CASSLGGVGGTGVYEQYF.